This T cell receptor (beta chain) was sequenced in a study of T-cell reconstitution after alpha-beta-depleted transplantation in children. Library preparation (for TCRbeta) was performed with unique molecular identifiers. One entry per CDR3 protein, called by TCRdb with MiXCR from the PCR reads. The sample shows just over 950,000 distinct CDR3 sequences, less than 30% of them seen only once. In the case of this clonotype: Its antigen is as yet unknown.

Findings and limits, study-wide: Alpha-beta T cells about two months after transplant reportedly derived from several hundred expanded graft clones.

Looked up from germline, CDR1 is DFQATT and CDR2 is SNEGSKA (reference sequence). The CDR3 length is 14 residues. The V and J ends lost 4 bases and 5 bases, in that order; junction bases with no gene match: 7. The sequencing here drew on PBMCs, mostly from graft donor cells, taken 360 days after TCRalphabeta/CD19-depleted stem cell transplant. The sequence was collected from a boy in the first two years of life who had a stem cell transplant for SCID, so the T cells may come from the graft donor. The chain combines TRBV20-1 with TRBJ2-1, with 8 bases that match TRBD2. CDR3 DNA sequence: TGCAGTGCTATACCGGGGGGGAACGACAATGAGCAGTTCTTC. Its protein is CSAIPGGNDNEQFF.